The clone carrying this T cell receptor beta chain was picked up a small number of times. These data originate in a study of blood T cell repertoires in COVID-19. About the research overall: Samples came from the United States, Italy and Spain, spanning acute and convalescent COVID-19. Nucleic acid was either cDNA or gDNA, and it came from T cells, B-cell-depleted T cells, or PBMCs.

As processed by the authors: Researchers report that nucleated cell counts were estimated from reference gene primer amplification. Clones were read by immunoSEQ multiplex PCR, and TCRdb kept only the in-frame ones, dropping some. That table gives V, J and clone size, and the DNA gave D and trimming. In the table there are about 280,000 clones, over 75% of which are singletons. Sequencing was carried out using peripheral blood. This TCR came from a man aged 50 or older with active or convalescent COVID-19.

The CDR3, as DNA: TGTGCCAGCAGTAACTACAGGGAAAGGGATGAAAAACTGTTTTTT. The encoded protein is CASSNYRERDEKLFF. The V and J genes are TRBV27 and TRBJ1-4, with D perhaps TRBD1 (6 bases). Trimming cost V 5 bases and J 6 bases, with 16 bases left between them. The CDR3 is made up of 15 amino acids. The germline gives CDR1 MNHEY, CDR2 SMNVEV (reference sequence).